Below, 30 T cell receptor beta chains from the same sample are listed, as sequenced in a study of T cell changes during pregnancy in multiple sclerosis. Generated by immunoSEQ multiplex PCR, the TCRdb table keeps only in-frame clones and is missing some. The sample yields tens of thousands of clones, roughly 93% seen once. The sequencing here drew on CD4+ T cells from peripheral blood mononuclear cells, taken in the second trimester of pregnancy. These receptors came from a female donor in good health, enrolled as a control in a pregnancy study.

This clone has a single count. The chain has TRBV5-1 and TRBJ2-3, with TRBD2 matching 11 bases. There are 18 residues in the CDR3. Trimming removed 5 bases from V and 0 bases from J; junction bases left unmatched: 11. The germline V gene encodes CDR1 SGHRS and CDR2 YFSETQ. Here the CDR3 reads CASSLGVTSGGSTDTQYF. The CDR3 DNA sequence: TGCGCCAGCAGTCTTGGCGTAACTAGCGGGGGTAGCACAGATACGCAGTATTTT. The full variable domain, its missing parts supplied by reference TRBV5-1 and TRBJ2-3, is KAGVTQTPRYLIKTRGQQVTLSCSPISGHRSVSWYQQTPGQGLQFLFEYFSETQRNKGNFPGRFSGRQFSNSRSEMNVSTLELGDSALYLCASSLGVTSGGSTDTQYFGPGTRLTVL.

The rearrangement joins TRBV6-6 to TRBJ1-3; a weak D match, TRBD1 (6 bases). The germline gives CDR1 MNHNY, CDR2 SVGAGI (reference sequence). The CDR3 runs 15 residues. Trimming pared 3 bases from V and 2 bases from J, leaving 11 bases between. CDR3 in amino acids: CASSYQGTPGNTIYF. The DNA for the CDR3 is TGTGCCAGCAGTTATCAAGGGACACCTGGAAACACCATATATTTT.

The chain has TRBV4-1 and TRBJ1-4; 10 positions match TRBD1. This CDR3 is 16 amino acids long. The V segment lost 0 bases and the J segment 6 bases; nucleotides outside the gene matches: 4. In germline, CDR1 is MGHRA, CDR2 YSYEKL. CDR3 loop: CASSQDPGTGDEKLFF. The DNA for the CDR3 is TGCGCCAGCAGCCAAGACCCCGGGACAGGGGATGAAAAACTGTTTTTT.

CDR3 nucleotide sequence: TGTGCCAGTAGTGCGACAGGGGGTGGTGAAAAACTGTTTTTT. It encodes CASSATGGGEKLFF. The rearrangement uses TRBV19 and TRBJ1-4; 9 nucleotides agree with TRBD1. Germline CDR1 LNHDA, CDR2 SQIVND (reference sequence). There are 14 residues in the CDR3. V was clipped by 5 bases and J by 7 bases; unmatched bases: 5.

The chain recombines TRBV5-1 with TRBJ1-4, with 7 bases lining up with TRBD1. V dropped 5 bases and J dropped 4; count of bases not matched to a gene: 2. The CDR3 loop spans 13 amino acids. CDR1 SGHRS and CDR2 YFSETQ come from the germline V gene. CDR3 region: CASRRDSNEKLFF. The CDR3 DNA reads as TGCGCCAGCAGACGGGACAGTAATGAAAAACTGTTTTTT.

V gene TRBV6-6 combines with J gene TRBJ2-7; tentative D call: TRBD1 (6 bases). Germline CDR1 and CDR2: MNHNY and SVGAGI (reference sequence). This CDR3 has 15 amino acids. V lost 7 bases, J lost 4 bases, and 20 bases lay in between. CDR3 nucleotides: TGTGCCAGCAAGCAAGGTTCGAGGGGACATTACGAGCAGTACTTC. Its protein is CASKQGSRGHYEQYF.

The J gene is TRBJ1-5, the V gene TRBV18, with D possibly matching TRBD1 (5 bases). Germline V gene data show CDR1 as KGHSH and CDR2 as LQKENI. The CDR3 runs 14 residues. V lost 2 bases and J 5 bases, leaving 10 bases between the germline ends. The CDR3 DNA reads TGTGCCAGCTCACCAGGGGGGTTGTATCAGCCCCAGCATTTT. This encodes CASSPGGLYQPQHF.

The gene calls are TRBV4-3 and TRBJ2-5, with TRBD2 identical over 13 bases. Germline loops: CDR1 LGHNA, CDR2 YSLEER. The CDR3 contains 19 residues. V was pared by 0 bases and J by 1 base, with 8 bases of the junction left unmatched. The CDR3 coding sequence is TGCGCCAGCAGCCAAGATCCACTAGCGGGGGGGCAAGTCCAAGAGACCCAGTACTTC. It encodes CASSQDPLAGGQVQETQYF.

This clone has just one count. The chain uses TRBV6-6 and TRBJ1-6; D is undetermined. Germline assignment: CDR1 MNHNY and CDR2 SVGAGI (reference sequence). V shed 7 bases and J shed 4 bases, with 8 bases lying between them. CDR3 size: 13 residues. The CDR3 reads CASNGGYNSPLHF. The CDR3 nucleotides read TGTGCCAGCAATGGCGGATATAATTCACCCCTCCACTTT.

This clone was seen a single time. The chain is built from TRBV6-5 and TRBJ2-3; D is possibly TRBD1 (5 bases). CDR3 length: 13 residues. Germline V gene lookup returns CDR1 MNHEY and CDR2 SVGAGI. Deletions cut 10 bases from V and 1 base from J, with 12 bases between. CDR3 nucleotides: TGTGCCACCAGGGTCCCAGGCACAGATACGCAGTATTTT. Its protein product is CATRVPGTDTQYF.

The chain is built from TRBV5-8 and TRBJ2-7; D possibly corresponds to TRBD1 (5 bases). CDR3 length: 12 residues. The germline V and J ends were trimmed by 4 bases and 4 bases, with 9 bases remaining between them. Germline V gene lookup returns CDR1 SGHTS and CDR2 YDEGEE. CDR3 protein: CASSLQGYEQYF. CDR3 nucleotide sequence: TGTGCCAGCAGCCTGCAGGGTTACGAGCAGTACTTC.

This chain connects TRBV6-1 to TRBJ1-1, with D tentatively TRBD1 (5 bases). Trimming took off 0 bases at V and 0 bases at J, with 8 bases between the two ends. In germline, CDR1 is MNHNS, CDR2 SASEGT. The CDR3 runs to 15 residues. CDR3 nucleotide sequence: TGTGCCAGCAGTGAAGCGGTGACAGTGAACACTGAAGCTTTCTTT. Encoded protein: CASSEAVTVNTEAFF.

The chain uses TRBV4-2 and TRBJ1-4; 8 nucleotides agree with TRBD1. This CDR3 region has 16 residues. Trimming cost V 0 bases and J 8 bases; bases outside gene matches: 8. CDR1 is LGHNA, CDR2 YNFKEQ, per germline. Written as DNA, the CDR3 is TGTGCCAGCAGCCAAGATCCCGACAGGGGAAGGGAAAAACTGTTTTTT. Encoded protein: CASSQDPDRGREKLFF.

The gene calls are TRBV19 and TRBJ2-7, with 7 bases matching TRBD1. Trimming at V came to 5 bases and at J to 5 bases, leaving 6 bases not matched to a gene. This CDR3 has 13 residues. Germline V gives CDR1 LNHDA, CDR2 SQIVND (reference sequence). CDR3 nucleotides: TGTGCCAGTAGTGGCCGGGACAGAGACGAGCAGTACTTC. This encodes CASSGRDRDEQYF.

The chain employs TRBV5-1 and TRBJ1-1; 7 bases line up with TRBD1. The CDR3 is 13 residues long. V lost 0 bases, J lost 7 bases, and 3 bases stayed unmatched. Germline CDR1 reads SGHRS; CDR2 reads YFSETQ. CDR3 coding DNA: TGCGCCAGCAGCTTGGGGCAGGGGGGTGAAGCTTTCTTT. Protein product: CASSLGQGGEAFF.

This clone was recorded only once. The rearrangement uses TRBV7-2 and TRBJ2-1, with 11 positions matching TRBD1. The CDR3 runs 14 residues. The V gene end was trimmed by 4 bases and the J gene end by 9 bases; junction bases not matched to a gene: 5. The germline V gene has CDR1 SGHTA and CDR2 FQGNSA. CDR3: CASSSGTGGSEQFF. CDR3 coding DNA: TGTGCCAGCAGCTCCGGGACAGGGGGAAGTGAGCAGTTCTTC. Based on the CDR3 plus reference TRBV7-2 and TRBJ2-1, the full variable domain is GAGVSQSPSNKVTEKGKDVELRCDPISGHTALYWYRQSLGQGLEFLIYFQGNSAPDKSGLPSDRFSAERTGGSVSTLTIQRTQQEDSAVYLCASSSGTGGSEQFFGPGTRLTVL.

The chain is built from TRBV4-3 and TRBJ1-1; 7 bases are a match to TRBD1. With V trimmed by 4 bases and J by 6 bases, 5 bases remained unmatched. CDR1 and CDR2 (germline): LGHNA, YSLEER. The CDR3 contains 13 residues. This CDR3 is CASSPDTGAEAFF. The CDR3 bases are TGCGCCAGCAGCCCAGATACAGGGGCTGAAGCTTTCTTT.

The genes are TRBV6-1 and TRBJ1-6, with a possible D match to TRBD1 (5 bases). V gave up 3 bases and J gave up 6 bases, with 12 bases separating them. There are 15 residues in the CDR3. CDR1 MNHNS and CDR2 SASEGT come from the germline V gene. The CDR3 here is CASSDPGLTNSPLHF. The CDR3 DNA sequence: TGTGCCAGCAGTGACCCGGGACTTACTAATTCACCCCTCCACTTT.

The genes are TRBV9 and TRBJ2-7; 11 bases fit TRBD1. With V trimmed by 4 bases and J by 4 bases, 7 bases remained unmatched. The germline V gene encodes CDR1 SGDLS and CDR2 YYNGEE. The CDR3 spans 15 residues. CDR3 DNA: TGTGCCAGCAGCCCGGGGGACAGGGGGTATTACGAGCAGTACTTC. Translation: CASSPGDRGYYEQYF.

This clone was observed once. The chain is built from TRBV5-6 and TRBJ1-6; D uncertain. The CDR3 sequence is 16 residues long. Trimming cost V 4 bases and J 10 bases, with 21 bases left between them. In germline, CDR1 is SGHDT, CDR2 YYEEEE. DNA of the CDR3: TGTGCCAGCAGCCTGACGGCGGTTATCGGAGCCTCACCCCTCCACTTT. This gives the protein CASSLTAVIGASPLHF.

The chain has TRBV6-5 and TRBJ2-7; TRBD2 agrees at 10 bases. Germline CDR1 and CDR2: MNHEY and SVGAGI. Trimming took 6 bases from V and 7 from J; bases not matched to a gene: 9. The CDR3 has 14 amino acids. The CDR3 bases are TGTGCCAGCAGATCTAGCGGGGGCGAGAAGGAGCAGTACTTC. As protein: CASRSSGGEKEQYF.

As DNA, the CDR3 is TGTGCCAGCAGCTTGGATCCCTCCTACGAGCAGTACTTC. It specifies CASSLDPSYEQYF. The chain is built from TRBV5-4 and TRBJ2-5; no firm D call. The J call may be faulty, since TRBJ2-7 better matches the DNA end. There are 13 residues in the CDR3. Germline V gene sequence: CDR1 SGHNT, CDR2 YYREEE (reference sequence).

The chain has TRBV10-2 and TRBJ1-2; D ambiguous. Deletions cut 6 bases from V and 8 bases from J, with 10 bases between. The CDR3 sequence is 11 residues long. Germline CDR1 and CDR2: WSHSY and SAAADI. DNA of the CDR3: TGCGCCAGCAGGGCAGGTTCAGGCTACACCTTC. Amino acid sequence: CASRAGSGYTF.

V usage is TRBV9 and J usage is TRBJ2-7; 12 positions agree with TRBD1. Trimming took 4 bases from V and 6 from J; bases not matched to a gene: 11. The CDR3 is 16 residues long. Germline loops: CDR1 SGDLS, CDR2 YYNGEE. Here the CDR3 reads CASSLGPGQGAIEQYF. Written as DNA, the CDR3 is TGTGCCAGCAGCCTTGGGCCGGGACAGGGGGCTATCGAGCAGTACTTC.

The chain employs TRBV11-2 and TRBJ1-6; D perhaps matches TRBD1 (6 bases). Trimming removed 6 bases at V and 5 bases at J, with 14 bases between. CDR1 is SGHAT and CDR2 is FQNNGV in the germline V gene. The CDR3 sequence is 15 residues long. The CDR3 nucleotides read TGTGCCAGCAGAAACCCCAGGGGACATAATTCACCCCTCCACTTT. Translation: CASRNPRGHNSPLHF.

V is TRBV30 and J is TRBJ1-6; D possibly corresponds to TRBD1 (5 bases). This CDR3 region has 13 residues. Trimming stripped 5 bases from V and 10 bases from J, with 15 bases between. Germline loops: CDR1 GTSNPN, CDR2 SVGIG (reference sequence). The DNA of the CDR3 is TGTGCCTGGGAAGGGCAGGGCCGGTCACCCCTCCACTTT. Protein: CAWEGQGRSPLHF.

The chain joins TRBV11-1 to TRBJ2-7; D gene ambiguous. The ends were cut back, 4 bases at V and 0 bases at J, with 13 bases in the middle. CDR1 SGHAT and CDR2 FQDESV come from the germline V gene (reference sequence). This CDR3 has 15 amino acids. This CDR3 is CASSSTLGSSYEQYF. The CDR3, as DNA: TGTGCCAGCAGCTCCACCCTTGGCAGCTCCTACGAGCAGTACTTC.

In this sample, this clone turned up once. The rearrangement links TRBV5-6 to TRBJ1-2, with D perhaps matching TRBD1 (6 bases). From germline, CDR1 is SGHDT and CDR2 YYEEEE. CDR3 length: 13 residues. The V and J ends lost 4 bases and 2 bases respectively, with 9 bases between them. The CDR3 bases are TGTGCCAGCAGCCGGGACATAAACTATGGCTACACCTTC. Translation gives CASSRDINYGYTF. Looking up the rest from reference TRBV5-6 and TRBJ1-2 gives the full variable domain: DAGVTQSPTHLIKTRGQQVTLRCSPKSGHDTVSWYQQALGQGPQFIFQYYEEEERQRGNFPDRFSGHQFPNYSSELNVNALLLGDSALYLCASSRDINYGYTFGSGTRLTVV.

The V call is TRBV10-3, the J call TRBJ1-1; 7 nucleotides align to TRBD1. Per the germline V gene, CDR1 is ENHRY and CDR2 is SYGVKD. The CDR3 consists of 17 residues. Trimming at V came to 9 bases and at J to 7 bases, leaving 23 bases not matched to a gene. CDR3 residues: CAIIRRTGDIGSGEAFF. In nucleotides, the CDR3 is TGTGCCATAATTAGAAGAACAGGGGACATAGGGTCGGGTGAAGCTTTCTTT.

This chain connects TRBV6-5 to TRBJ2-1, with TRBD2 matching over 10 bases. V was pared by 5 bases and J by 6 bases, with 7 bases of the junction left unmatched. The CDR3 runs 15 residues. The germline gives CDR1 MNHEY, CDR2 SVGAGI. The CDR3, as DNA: TGTGCCAGCAGTCCCCCAGCGGGGGGGCCCAATGAGCAGTTCTTC. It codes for CASSPPAGGPNEQFF.